The rows below give T cell receptor beta chains drawn from one sample of a study of control samples from healthy donors and cancer patients. Assay: immunoSEQ multiplex PCR; the TCRdb copy retains only in-frame clones and omits some. The sample shows about 160,000 clones, 93% of them seen only once. Sequencing was performed on blood. These receptors all come from a woman aged 55-69 years in good health. The CDR3 runs from the conserved cysteine through the conserved F or W. A D gene is named only where the DNA matches it firmly. Only some rows state a clone size, as once, few, many or a class for expanded clones.

>TRBJ1-5|TRBV6-5|-|TRBD1
CASAGGLAQPQHF
TGTGCCAGCGCAGGGGGGTTGGCTCAGCCCCAGCATTTT
>TRBJ2-2|TRBV19|-|-
CASPRTGWAGELFF
TGTGCCAGTCCCCGCACTGGGTGGGCCGGGGAGCTGTTTTTT
>TRBJ1-5|TRBV7-8|-|-
CASSFGWGQPQHF
TGTGCCAGCAGCTTCGGCTGGGGTCAGCCCCAGCATTTT
>TRBJ2-2|TRBV11-2|-|-
CASSLGPAGPNTGELFF
TGTGCCAGCAGCTTAGGGCCGGCAGGGCCGAACACCGGGGAGCTGTTTTTT
>TRBJ2-3|TRBV5-1|-|-
CASSRQGDSTDTQYF
TGCGCCAGCAGTCGCCAGGGCGACAGCACAGATACGCAGTATTTT
>TRBJ2-3|TRBV7-9|-|-
CASILSRGSTDTQYF
TGTGCCAGCATCCTATCTCGGGGTAGCACAGATACGCAGTATTTT
>TRBJ1-2|TRBV6-5|-|TRBD1
CASRPGTGGVYGYTF
TGTGCCAGCAGGCCTGGGACAGGGGGCGTCTATGGCTACACCTTC
>TRBJ1-1|TRBV12-3/TRBV12-4|-|-
CASSLAGAGEAFF
TGTGCCAGCAGTTTAGCCGGGGCGGGGGAAGCTTTCTTT
>TRBJ2-2|TRBV6-5|-|TRBD2
CASSRLAGGPGELFF
TGTGCCAGCAGTCGACTAGCGGGGGGGCCCGGGGAGCTGTTTTTT
>TRBJ1-6|TRBV19|-|-
CATSVGTPDNSPLHF
TGTGCCACCTCCGTCGGGACTCCTGATAATTCACCCCTCCACTTT
>TRBJ2-3|TRBV25-1|-|-
CASSVPGPTHDTQYF
TGTGCCAGCAGTGTGCCGGGACCCACCCACGATACGCAGTATTTT
>TRBJ1-3|TRBV7-2|-|-
CASSSGGGNTIYF
TGTGCCAGCAGCTCTGGGGGTGGAAACACCATATATTTT
>TRBJ1-2|TRBV3-1/TRBV3-2|-|-
CASSRQGGGLGYGYTF
TGTGCCAGCAGCCGCCAAGGAGGCGGCTTAGGATACGGCTACACCTTC
>TRBJ2-3|TRBV2|-|TRBD1
CASRLQGDTDTQYF
TGTGCCAGCAGACTACAGGGGGACACAGATACGCAGTATTTT
>TRBJ1-2|TRBV6-6|-|-
CASSYAGEGLGYGYTF
TGTGCCAGCAGTTACGCCGGGGAGGGCCTCGGCTATGGCTACACCTTC
>TRBJ2-3|TRBV3-1/TRBV3-2|-|-
CASSQFMVTDTQYF
TGTGCCAGCAGCCAATTTATGGTCACAGATACGCAGTATTTT
>TRBJ1-5|TRBV7-2|-|-
CASSPGEISNQPQHF
TGTGCCAGCAGCCCCGGAGAGATTAGCAATCAGCCCCAGCATTTT
>TRBJ2-7|TRBV19|-|TRBD1
CASSIQGTGDEQYF
TGTGCCAGTAGTATTCAAGGGACAGGGGACGAGCAGTACTTC
>TRBJ2-6|TRBV14|-|-
CASTKGGSGANVLTF
TGTGCCAGCACCAAGGGGGGGTCTGGGGCCAACGTCCTGACTTTC
>TRBJ2-1|TRBV4-2|-|TRBD2
CASKTTSGGYNEQFF
TGTGCCAGCAAAACGACTAGCGGGGGTTACAATGAGCAGTTCTTC
>TRBJ2-7|TRBV19|once|-
CASRRNGGLNYEQYF
TGTGCCAGTAGGCGAAACGGGGGCTTGAATTACGAGCAGTACTTC
>TRBJ1-2|TRBV4-3|-|-
CASSPETKQRGYTF
TGCGCCAGCAGCCCGGAAACGAAACAACGTGGCTACACCTTC
>TRBJ1-4|TRBV12-5|few|-
CASGVGTTNEKLFF
TGTGCTAGTGGCGTAGGGACGACTAATGAAAAACTGTTTTTT
>TRBJ1-2|TRBV10-3|-|TRBD1
CATDDRGQGISYGYTF
TGTGCCACAGACGATCGTGGACAGGGGATAAGCTATGGCTACACCTTC
>TRBJ2-3|TRBV15|-|TRBD1
CATSRDRGLVTDTQYF
TGTGCCACCAGCAGAGATAGGGGGCTAGTCACAGATACGCAGTATTTT
>TRBJ1-6|TRBV6-5|-|-
CASSYKGIGREGPLHF
TGTGCCAGCAGTTACAAAGGTATTGGACGGGAAGGGCCCCTCCACTTT
>TRBJ1-1|TRBV5-1|-|-
CASSPRDLIGEALF
TGCGCCAGCAGCCCCCGGGACTTAATTGGTGAAGCTCTCTTT
>TRBJ2-7|TRBV5-1|-|-
CASSLDAVQGEQYF
TGCGCCAGCAGCTTGGACGCGGTTCAGGGCGAGCAGTACTTC
>TRBJ2-4|TRBV10-1|once|-
CASSEGGSLNIQYF
TGCGCCAGCAGTGAGGGCGGGTCTTTAAACATTCAGTACTTC
>TRBJ1-3|TRBV4-2|-|-
CASSQGRLTASSGNTIYF
TGTGCCAGCAGCCAAGGACGTCTAACAGCGAGCTCTGGAAACACCATATATTTT
>TRBJ2-1|TRBV6-4|-|TRBD2
CASSDSYLAGGPNEQFF
TGTGCCAGCAGTGACTCGTACCTAGCGGGGGGGCCAAATGAGCAGTTCTTC
>TRBJ1-2|TRBV4-3|-|-
CASSQLTTGRDGYTF
TGCGCCAGCAGTCAACTCACCACAGGGAGGGACGGCTACACCTTC
>TRBJ2-7|TRBV2|-|-
CASKSRREQYF
TGTGCCAGCAAGTCAAGGCGGGAGCAGTACTTC
>TRBJ2-3|TRBV6-2/TRBV6-3|-|TRBD2
CASSPTGLAGGRATQYF
TGTGCCAGCAGCCCCACCGGACTAGCGGGGGGCAGGGCTACGCAGTATTTT
>TRBJ2-3|TRBV9|-|TRBD2
CASSPLAGARRDTQYF
TGTGCCAGCAGCCCCCTAGCGGGGGCACGGAGGGATACGCAGTATTTT
>TRBJ1-2|TRBV5-4|-|TRBD1
CATWTGYGYTF
TGTGCCACCTGGACAGGCTATGGCTACACCTTC
>TRBJ1-2|TRBV9|-|-
CASSVGTEKDNYGYTF
TGTGCCAGCAGCGTAGGAACCGAGAAAGATAACTATGGCTACACCTTC
>TRBJ2-2|TRBV6-5|-|-
CASRLDLNTGELFF
TGTGCCAGCCGACTCGATTTGAACACCGGGGAGCTGTTTTTT
>TRBJ1-1|TRBV19|-|TRBD1
CASSLQGIGGTEAFF
TGTGCCAGTAGTTTACAGGGGATTGGGGGCACTGAAGCTTTCTTT
>TRBJ1-1|TRBV7-2|-|-
CASSLMFTEAFF
TGTGCCAGCAGCTTAATGTTCACTGAAGCTTTCTTT
>TRBJ1-5|TRBV6-1|-|-
CASSDEGQARRRPQHF
TGTGCCAGCAGTGATGAGGGGCAGGCAAGACGGCGGCCCCAGCATTTT
>TRBJ1-5|TRBV4-2|-|TRBD1
CASSHPRDRMVSNQPQHF
TGTGCCAGCAGCCACCCCCGGGACAGGATGGTTAGCAATCAGCCCCAGCATTTT
>TRBJ1-3|TRBV19|-|-
CASSIPGNTIYF
TGTGCCAGTAGTATCCCCGGAAACACCATATATTTT
>TRBJ1-1|TRBV4-3|-|TRBD1
CASSHFWTGQDTEAFF
TGCGCCAGCAGCCATTTTTGGACAGGGCAGGACACTGAAGCTTTCTTT
>TRBJ1-2|TRBV4-3|-|-
CASSQDRGSHGYGYTF
TGCGCCAGCAGCCAAGATAGGGGCAGTCACGGCTATGGCTACACCTTC
>TRBJ1-6|TRBV6-5|-|-
CASSYNGQTISPLHF
TGTGCCAGCAGTTACAATGGACAGACTATTTCACCCCTCCACTTT
>TRBJ1-3|TRBV20-1|-|-
CSASSGVGGNTIYF
TGCAGTGCTAGTTCGGGTGTTGGTGGAAACACCATATATTTT
>TRBJ1-6|TRBV5-6|-|-
CASSLNPDTGFSYNSPLHF
TGTGCCAGCAGCTTAAACCCTGACACGGGATTCTCCTATAATTCACCCCTCCACTTT
>TRBJ2-1|TRBV11-2|-|TRBD1
CASSLNRQGAPNEQFF
TGTGCCAGCAGTTTAAATCGACAGGGGGCCCCCAATGAGCAGTTCTTC
>TRBJ1-1|TRBV7-2|-|-
CASSLVIRQNTEAFF
TGTGCCAGCAGCTTAGTGATCAGACAGAACACTGAAGCTTTCTTT
>TRBJ1-5|TRBV30|few|TRBD1
CAWSTGGDQPQHF
TGTGCCTGGAGTACAGGGGGCGATCAGCCCCAGCATTTT
>TRBJ1-1|TRBV18|-|-
CASSPRTVNTEAFF
TGTGCCAGCTCACCGCGTACGGTGAACACTGAAGCTTTCTTT
>TRBJ2-2|TRBV27|-|-
CASSPRDPRGLFF
TGTGCCAGCAGTCCCAGGGATCCGCGTGGGCTGTTTTTT
>TRBJ1-2|TRBV5-1|-|-
CASSPPGVSGGYTF
TGCGCCAGCAGTCCGCCAGGGGTTTCGGGTGGCTACACCTTC
>TRBJ1-5|TRBV2|-|-
CASSDYSYSNQPQHF
TGTGCCAGCAGTGATTACAGTTATAGCAATCAGCCCCAGCATTTT